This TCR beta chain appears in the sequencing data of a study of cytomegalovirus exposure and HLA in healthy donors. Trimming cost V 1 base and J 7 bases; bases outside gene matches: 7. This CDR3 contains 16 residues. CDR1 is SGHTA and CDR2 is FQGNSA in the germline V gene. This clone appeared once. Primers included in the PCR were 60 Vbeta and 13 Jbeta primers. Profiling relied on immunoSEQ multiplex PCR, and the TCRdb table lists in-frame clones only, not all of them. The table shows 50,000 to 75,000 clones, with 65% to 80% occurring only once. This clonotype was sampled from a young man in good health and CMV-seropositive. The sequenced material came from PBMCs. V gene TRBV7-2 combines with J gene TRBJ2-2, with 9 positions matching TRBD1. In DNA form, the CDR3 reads TGTGCCAGCAGCTTAGAAACGGACAGGGGAGGCGGGGAGCTGTTTTTT. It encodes CASSLETDRGGGELFF.